This TCR beta chain came from a study of CD8+ T cells in alopecia areata. Study context: Grafting placed skin from approximately 6-12-month-old C3H/HeJ donors with spontaneous alopecia onto approximately 7-11-week-old female C3H/HeJ mice. Study-level findings and limits: Lesional scalp displayed greater clonality than normal scalp, most notably in alopecia totalis/universalis. Whereas mice showed it more clearly, TCR sharing across patients was murkier, possibly because of HLA. Scalp sequencing captures resident alphabeta T cells of normal skin too.

The CDR3 covers 13 residues. With 3 bases clipped from V and 3 bases from J, the junction kept 1 base outside the gene matches. In germline, CDR1 is GKSSPN, CDR2 SITVG. This clone turned up a few times. The antigen is unknown. Germline and genes here are mouse. With the read ending 4 residues before the CDR3 end, the germline J gene is used to fill in that end. CD4, CD8alpha, NKG2D, NKG2ACE and other markers guided sorting of pooled cutaneous lymph node cells. Once RNA had been extracted, it was reverse transcribed into cDNA to act as the sequencing template. Sequencing was performed with immunoSEQ multiplex PCR; in TCRdb, only in-frame clones are kept and a portion is missing. The sample gives about 270,000 clones, none seen only once, and the top ten clones hold around 1.2%.

This chain joins TRBV31 and TRBJ2-1, with 8 bases lining up with TRBD2. The sample taken for sequencing was CD4+ T cells sorted from a lymph node. This sequence originates from a C3H/HeJ mouse with alopecia areata. This mouse strain has H2-k as its MHC haplotype. CDR3 sequence: CAWRDWVYAEQFF. CDR3 bases read: TGTGCCTGGAGGGACTGGGTCTATGCT.